The T cell receptor (beta chain) described here comes from a study of blood T cells in healthy people across ages. The study, taken as a whole, reports: With age, beta diversity per million T cells declined roughly linearly, significantly by about 40.

The authors ran a second PCR of 7 to 11 cycles using a sample-barcoded 5' primer and a J-beta primer mix. TCRdb independently ran MiXCR on the 5' RACE reads; one entry per CDR3 protein. The sample carries fewer than 1,200,000 distinct CDR3 sequences, around 27% recorded once. All donors came from Russia, were Caucasian and healthy, and spanned ages roughly 6 to 95. Germline loops: CDR1 SGHTA, CDR2 FQGNSA. The CDR3 covers 16 residues. Trimming cost V 5 bases and J 5 bases, with 19 bases left between them. This clonotype was picked up a small number of times. Its target is not known. The same data also went into a second study, on T cells of mothers and their children. Turning to that study: Donors were a few healthy Caucasian mothers and their six children. Related mother-child pairs showed slightly higher but non-significant overlap than unrelated pairs.

J is TRBJ1-5 and V is TRBV7-2, with D uncertain. Sample: blood. This clonotype was sampled from a girl aged 2 to 10 in good health. CDR3 amino acids: CASSLNDRLTDQPQHF. The CDR3 bases are TGTGCCAGCAGCCTGAATGACCGCCTAACGGATCAGCCCCAGCATTTT.